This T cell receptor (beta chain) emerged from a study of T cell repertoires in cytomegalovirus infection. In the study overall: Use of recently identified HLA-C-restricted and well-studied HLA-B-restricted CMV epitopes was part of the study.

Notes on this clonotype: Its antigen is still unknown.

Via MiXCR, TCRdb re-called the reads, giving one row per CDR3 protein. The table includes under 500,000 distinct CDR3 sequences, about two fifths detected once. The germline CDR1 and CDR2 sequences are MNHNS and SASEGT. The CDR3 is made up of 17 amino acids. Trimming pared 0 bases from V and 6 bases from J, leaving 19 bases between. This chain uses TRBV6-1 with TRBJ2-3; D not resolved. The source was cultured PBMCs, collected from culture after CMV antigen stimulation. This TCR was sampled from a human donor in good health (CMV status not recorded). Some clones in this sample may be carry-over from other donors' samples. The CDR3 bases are TGTGCCAGCAGTGAAGCGCCGTGGGCAGGTTTTAGGGATACGCAGTATTTT. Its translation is CASSEAPWAGFRDTQYF.